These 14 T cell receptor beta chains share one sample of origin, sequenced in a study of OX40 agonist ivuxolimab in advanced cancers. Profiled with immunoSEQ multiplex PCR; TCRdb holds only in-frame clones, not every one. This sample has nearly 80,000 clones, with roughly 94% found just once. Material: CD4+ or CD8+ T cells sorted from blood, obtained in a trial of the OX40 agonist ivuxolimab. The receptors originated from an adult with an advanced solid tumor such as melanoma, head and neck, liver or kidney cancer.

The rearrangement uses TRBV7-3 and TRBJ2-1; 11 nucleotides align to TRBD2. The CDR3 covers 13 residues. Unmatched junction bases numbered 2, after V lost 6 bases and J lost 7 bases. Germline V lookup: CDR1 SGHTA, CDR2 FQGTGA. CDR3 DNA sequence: TGTGCCAGCAGACTAGCGGGAGATAATGAGCAGTTCTTC. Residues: CASRLAGDNEQFF. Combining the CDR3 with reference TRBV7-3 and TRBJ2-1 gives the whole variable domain GAGVSQTPSNKVTEKGKYVELRCDPISGHTALYWYRQSLGQGPEFLIYFQGTGAADDSGLPNDRFFAVRPEGSVSTLKIQRTERGDSAVYLCASRLAGDNEQFFGPGTRLTVL.

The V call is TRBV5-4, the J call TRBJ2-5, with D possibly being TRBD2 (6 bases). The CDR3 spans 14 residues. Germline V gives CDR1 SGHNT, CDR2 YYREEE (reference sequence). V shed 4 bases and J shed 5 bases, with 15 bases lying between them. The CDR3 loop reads CASSPGLNGETQYF. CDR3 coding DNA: TGTGCCAGCAGCCCGGGACTCAATGGGGAGACCCAGTACTTC.

CDR3 protein: CASSEVGYEQYF. The CDR3, as DNA: TGTGCCAGCAGCGAAGTGGGCTACGAGCAGTACTTC. The gene calls are TRBV11-2 and TRBJ2-7; D not certain. Per the germline V gene, CDR1 is SGHAT and CDR2 is FQNNGV. The CDR3 loop spans 12 amino acids. Trimming shortened V by 5 bases and J by 3 bases, and 8 bases separated the two germline ends.

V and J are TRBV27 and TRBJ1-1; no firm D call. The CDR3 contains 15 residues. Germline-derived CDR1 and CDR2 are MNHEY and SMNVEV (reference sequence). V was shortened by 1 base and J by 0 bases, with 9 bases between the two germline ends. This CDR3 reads CASSLYRQVNTEAFF. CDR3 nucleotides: TGTGCCAGCAGTTTATATCGGCAGGTGAACACTGAAGCTTTCTTT.

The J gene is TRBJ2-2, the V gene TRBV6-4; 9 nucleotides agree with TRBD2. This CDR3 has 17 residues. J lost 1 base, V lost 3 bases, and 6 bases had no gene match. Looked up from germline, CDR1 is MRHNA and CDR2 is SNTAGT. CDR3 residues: CASSDRLTSGNTGELFF. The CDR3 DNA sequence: TGTGCCAGCAGTGATCGGTTGACTAGCGGGAACACCGGGGAGCTGTTTTTT.

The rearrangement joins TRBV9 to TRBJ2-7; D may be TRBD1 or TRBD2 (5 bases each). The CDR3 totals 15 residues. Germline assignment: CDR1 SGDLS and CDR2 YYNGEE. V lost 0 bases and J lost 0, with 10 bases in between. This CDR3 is CASSVGGDRSYEQYF. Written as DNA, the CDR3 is TGTGCCAGCAGCGTAGGAGGGGATCGCTCCTACGAGCAGTACTTC.

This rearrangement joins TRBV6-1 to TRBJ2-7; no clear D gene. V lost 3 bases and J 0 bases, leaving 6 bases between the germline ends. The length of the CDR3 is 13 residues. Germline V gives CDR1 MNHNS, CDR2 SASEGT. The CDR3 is CASSEGYSYEQYF. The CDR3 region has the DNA TGTGCCAGCAGTGAGGGTTACTCCTACGAGCAGTACTTC.

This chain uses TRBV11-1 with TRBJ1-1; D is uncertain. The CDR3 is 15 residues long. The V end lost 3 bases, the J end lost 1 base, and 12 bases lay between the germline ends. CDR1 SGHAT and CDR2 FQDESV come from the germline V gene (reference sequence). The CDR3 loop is CASSFSRAGNTEAFF. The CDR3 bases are TGTGCCAGCAGCTTTTCGCGGGCTGGGAACACTGAAGCTTTCTTT.

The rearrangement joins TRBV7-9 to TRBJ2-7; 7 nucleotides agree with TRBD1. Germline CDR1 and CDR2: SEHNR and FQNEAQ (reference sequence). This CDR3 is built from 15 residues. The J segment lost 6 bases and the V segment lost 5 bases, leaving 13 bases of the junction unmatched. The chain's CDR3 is CASSPDPTGSGEQYF. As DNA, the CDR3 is TGTGCCAGCAGCCCGGACCCGACAGGGTCTGGCGAGCAGTACTTC.

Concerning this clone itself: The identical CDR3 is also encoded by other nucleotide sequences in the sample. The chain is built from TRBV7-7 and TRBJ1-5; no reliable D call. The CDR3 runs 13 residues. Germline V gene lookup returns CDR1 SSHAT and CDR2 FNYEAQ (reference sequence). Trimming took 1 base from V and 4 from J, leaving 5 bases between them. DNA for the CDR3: TGTGCCAGCAGCTTAGGAGTAAATCAGCCCCAGCATTTT. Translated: CASSLGVNQPQHF.

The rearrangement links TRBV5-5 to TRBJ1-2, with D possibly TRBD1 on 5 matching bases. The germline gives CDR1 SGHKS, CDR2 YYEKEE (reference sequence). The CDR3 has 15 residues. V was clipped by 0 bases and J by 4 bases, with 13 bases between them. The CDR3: CASSLAGVSGYGYTF. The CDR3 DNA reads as TGTGCCAGCAGCTTGGCGGGGGTCTCAGGCTATGGCTACACCTTC.

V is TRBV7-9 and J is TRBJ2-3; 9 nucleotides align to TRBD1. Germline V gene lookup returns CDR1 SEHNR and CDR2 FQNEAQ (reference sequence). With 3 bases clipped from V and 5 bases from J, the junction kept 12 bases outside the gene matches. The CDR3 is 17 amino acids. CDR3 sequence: CASSLSTGTGFGDTQYF. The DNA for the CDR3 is TGTGCCAGCAGCTTGTCCACCGGGACAGGGTTTGGAGATACGCAGTATTTT. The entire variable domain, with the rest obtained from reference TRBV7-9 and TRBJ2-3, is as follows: DTGVSQNPRHKITKRGQNVTFRCDPISEHNRLYWYRQTLGQGPEFLTYFQNEAQLEKSRLLSDRFSAERPKGSFSTLEIQRTEQGDSAMYLCASSLSTGTGFGDTQYFGPGTRLTVL.

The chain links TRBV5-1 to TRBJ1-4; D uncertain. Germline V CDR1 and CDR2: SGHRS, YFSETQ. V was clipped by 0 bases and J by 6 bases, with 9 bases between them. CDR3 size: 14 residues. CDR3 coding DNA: TGCGCCAGCAGCTTGGGAGGGAAAGATGAAAAACTGTTTTTT. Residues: CASSLGGKDEKLFF.

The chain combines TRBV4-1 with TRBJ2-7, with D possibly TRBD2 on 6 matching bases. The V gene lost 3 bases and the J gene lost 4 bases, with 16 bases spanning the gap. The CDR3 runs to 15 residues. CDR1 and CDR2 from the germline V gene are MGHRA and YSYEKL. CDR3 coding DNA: TGCGCCAGCAGCCACACCGGGACTGGGTCGTACGAGCAGTACTTC. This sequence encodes CASSHTGTGSYEQYF.